The rows below give T cell receptor beta chains drawn from one sample of a study of OX40 agonist ivuxolimab in advanced cancers. The repertoire was sequenced with immunoSEQ multiplex PCR; TCRdb's copy has only in-frame clones and lacks some. The table shows more than 85,000 clones, with more than 80% occurring only once. The source was CD4+ or CD8+ T cells sorted from blood, collected in a trial of the OX40 agonist ivuxolimab. The receptors originated from an adult with an advanced solid tumor such as melanoma, head and neck, liver or kidney cancer. CDR3s include the opening cysteine and the closing phenylalanine or tryptophan. D genes are given only for firm matches. The size of a clone is reported for some rows only, either as once, few or many, or as a class for expanded clones.

TRBJ2-2	-	-	TRBV18	CASSRLNTGELFF
TRBJ2-5	-	-	TRBV5-6	CASSSHLQETQYF
TRBJ2-1	-	TRBD2	TRBV7-9	CASSLGVGTSVNEQFF
TRBJ1-2	-	TRBD1	TRBV7-9	CASSLGGDRVYGYTF
TRBJ1-3	-	-	TRBV6-1	CASSEGLGAFSGNTIYF
TRBJ2-3	-	-	TRBV19	CASSILLQGGTQYF
TRBJ1-2	-	TRBD1	TRBV5-1	CASSSPTGGADYGYTF
TRBJ1-4	-	TRBD1	TRBV4-3	CASSQDRGRMRTNEKLFF
TRBJ1-2	-	-	TRBV5-8	CASSSGHPRGYGYTF
TRBJ1-2	-	TRBD1	TRBV6-5	CASSRTPGGDYGYTF
TRBJ2-5	-	-	TRBV7-2	CASSLDRAKETQYF
TRBJ2-5	once	TRBD2	TRBV11-1	CASSLGLAGKETQYF
TRBJ2-7	-	-	TRBV5-1	CASSLGTEIYEQYF
TRBJ2-3	-	TRBD1	TRBV18	CASSPGTVTDTQYF